This T cell receptor beta chain was found in a study of cytomegalovirus exposure and HLA in healthy donors. Study findings and constraints: TCR association rates varied by HLA locus in a later analysis, with DRB1 highest and HLA-C lowest. In presence/absence analyses, roughly uniform sequencing depth across donors was assumed. Because they were indistinguishable, some V segments, including TRBV6-2 and TRBV6-3, were excluded.

In the PCR, 60 Vbeta and 13 Jbeta primers were used. The assay was immunoSEQ multiplex PCR, and TCRdb's table has in-frame clones only and misses some. This table has roughly 180,000 clones, about four fifths appearing once. With regard to this clone: The antigen is not known.

Germline loops: CDR1 SNHLY, CDR2 FYNNEI. Unmatched junction bases numbered 4, after V lost 7 bases and J lost 8 bases. The CDR3 loop spans 13 amino acids. This receptor was taken from a woman under 40 in good health and CMV-seronegative. Material for sequencing was PBMCs. The V gene is TRBV2, the J gene TRBJ1-6, with TRBD1 identical over 8 bases. The CDR3: CASTDRVYSPLHF. Written as DNA, the CDR3 is TGTGCCAGCACGGACAGGGTTTATTCACCCCTCCACTTT.